This T cell receptor beta chain came from a study of T cells in women clearing cervical HPV infection. Study-wide findings and caveats: Controls had more TRBV6-7 (0.16%) than cases (around 0.11%).

For this clone: What it binds is not known. The read terminates 3 residues before the CDR3 end, so the remaining end is supplied by the germline J gene.

V lost 0 bases and J lost 5, with 11 bases in between. This CDR3 comprises 14 residues. CDR1 and CDR2 (germline): MGHRA, YSYEKL. The protocol was immunoSEQ multiplex PCR, while the TCRdb copy is restricted to in-frame clones and leaves out a portion. This sample's clone table lists roughly 20,000 clones. V and J are TRBV4-1 and TRBJ2-7; possible D gene TRBD2, 6 bases. Source material: blood buffy coat. The TCR sequence derives from a woman aged 18-70 years with a cervical HPV16 infection that either progressed to CIN3+ or cleared (not recorded which). CDR3 DNA, as far as it was read: TGCGCCAGCAGCCAAGAAGGGGAGGTCCACGAG. Translation gives CASSQEGEVHE. The CDR3 reads in full as CASSQEGEVHEQYF.